The source of this T cell receptor (beta chain) is a study of human T cells and chemical hapten exposure. Trimming cost V 3 bases and J 7 bases, with 12 bases left between them. This CDR3 has 13 residues. A few counts support this clonotype. Time point defined: pre-sensitization, week 0. Indicated treatment: therapeutic diphenylcyclopropenone sensitization with weekly scalp DPC. TCRdb reprocessed the RACE reads via MiXCR and lists one record per CDR3 protein. The sample shows about 270,000 distinct CDR3 sequences, 7.5% to 8% of them seen only once. This receptor was taken from a man aged 18 to 30 with alopecia areata. Some clones in this sample may be carry-over from other donors' samples. The genes are TRBV12-3 or TRBV12-4 and TRBJ1-1, with TRBD1 as a possible D gene (6 bases). The sample consisted of whole blood, taken in connection with sensitization to the hapten diphenylcyclopropenone (DPC). The CDR3 DNA reads as TGTGCCAGCAGTTTTGCGGGGGCAGGTGAAGCTTTCTTT. Translation gives CASSFAGAGEAFF.